This TCR beta chain was sequenced in a study of T cell changes during pregnancy in multiple sclerosis. Profiled with immunoSEQ multiplex PCR; TCRdb holds only in-frame clones, not every one. Counted here are over 85,000 clones, 91% occurring once; the ten biggest clones make up more than 1.5%. The junction had 8 bases not matched to a gene; V was cut back by 4 bases and J by 6 bases. CDR1 and CDR2 from the germline V gene are SGHAT and FQNNGV. CDR3 length equals 17 residues. The source material was peripheral blood, sampled after pregnancy. The TCR originated in a female donor in good health, enrolled as a control in a pregnancy study. The chain joins TRBV11-2 to TRBJ2-3; 15 nucleotides match TRBD2. The CDR3 sequence is CASSSPGLAGGGDTQYF. In DNA, the CDR3 is TGTGCCAGCAGCTCCCCGGGACTAGCGGGGGGAGGGGATACGCAGTATTTT.